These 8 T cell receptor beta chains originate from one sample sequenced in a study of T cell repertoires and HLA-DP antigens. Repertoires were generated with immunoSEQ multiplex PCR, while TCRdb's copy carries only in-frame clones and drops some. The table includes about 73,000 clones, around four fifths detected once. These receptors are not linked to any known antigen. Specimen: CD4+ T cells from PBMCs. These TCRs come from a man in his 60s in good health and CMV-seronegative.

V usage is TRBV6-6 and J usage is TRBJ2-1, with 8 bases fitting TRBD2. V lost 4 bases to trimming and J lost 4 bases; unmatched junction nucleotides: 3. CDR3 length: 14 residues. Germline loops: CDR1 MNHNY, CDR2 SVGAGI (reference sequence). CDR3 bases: TGTGCCAGCAGTTTAGCGGGGCGTTACAATGAGCAGTTCTTC. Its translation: CASSLAGRYNEQFF.

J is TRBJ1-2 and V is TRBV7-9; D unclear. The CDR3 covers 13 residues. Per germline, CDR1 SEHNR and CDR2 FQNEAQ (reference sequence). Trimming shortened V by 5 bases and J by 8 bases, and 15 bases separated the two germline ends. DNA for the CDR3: TGTGCCAGCAGCGCAACACCTGTCTGGGGCTACACCTTC. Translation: CASSATPVWGYTF.

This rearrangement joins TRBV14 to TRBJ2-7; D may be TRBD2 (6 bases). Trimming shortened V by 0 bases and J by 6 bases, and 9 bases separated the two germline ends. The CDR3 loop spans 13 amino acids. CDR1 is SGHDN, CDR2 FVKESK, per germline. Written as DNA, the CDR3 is TGTGCCAGCAGCCAAGATTGGAGGGGCGAGCAGTACGTC. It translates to CASSQDWRGEQYV.

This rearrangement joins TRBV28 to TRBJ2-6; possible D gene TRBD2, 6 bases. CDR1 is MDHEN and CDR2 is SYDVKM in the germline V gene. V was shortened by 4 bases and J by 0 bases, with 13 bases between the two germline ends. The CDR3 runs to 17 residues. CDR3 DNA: TGTGCCAGCAGTTCCCCGCGGGGCCGCTCTGGGGCCAACGTCCTGACTTTC. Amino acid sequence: CASSSPRGRSGANVLTF.

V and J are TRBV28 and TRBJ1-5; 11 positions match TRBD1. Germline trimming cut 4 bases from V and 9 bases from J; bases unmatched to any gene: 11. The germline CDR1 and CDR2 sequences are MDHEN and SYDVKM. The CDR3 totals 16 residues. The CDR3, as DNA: TGTGCCAGCAGTTCGGGGACAGGGGGGACTAAGGGGCCCCAGCATTTT. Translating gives CASSSGTGGTKGPQHF.

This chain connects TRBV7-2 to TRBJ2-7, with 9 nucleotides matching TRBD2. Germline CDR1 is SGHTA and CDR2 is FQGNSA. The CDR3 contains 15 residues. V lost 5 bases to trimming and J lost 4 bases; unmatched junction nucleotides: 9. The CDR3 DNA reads TGTGCCAGCAGCCTGGCTAGCGGGATCGGATACGAGCAGTACGTC. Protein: CASSLASGIGYEQYV.

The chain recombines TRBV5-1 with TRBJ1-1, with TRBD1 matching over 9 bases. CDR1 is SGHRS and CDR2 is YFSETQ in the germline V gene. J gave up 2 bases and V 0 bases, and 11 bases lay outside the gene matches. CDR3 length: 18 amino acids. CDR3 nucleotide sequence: TGCGCCAGCAGCTTGGATGGTCCGGGACAGGGCTCTAACACTGAAGCTTTCTTT. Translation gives CASSLDGPGQGSNTEAFF.

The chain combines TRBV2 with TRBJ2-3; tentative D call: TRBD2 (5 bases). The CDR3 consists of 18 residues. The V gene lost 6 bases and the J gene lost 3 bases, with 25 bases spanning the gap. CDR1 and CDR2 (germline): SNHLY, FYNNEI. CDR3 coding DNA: TGTGCCAGCAGCCCCCCTGGAGACACGCAAGGGAGAACAGATACGCAGTATTTT. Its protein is CASSPPGDTQGRTDTQYF.